This TCR beta chain was documented in a study of T cells in Graves' hyperthyroidism and ophthalmopathy. This clonotype was counted only a few times. Trimming took off 5 bases at V and 2 bases at J, with 12 bases between the two ends. Germline V lookup: CDR1 MRHNA, CDR2 SNTAGT. The CDR3 is made up of 15 amino acids. RNA transcripts served as the template for amplifying TCR beta CDR3 regions. First-round RT-PCR with HTBI primers amplified the TCR CDR3 region. TCRdb independently ran MiXCR on the multiplex PCR reads; one entry per CDR3 protein. This sample has around 400,000 distinct CDR3 sequences, with 13% found just once. Criteria for exclusion of patients were uncontrolled infection, other autoimmune disease, pregnancy or lactation.

This clonotype was sampled from a young woman with Graves' hyperthyroidism. The specimen sequenced was blood. The chain couples TRBV6-4 to TRBJ2-2; D may correspond to TRBD1 or TRBD2 (5 bases each). The CDR3 here is CASSPGRTNTGELFF. The DNA of the CDR3 is TGTGCCAGCAGTCCGGGACGTACTAACACCGGGGAGCTGTTTTTT.